The next 32 T cell receptor beta chains were all read from a single sample in a study of T cell changes during pregnancy in multiple sclerosis (dated by TCRdb to the late 2010s). The library was produced with the immunoSEQ multiplex PCR assay. This is the immuneACCESS table as TCRdb keeps it, with only in-frame sequences that have V and J called. A part of the clones is gone; compared with another copy, unresolved V genes explain less than half, and the rest is unexplained. The sample table records 15,000 to 20,000 clones; about 87% of these occur just once. Jointly, the top ten make up nearly 5.5% of the sample. This specimen was CD8+ T cells from peripheral blood mononuclear cells, taken after pregnancy. The receptor source for this set is a female donor in good health, enrolled as a control in a pregnancy study.

In its sample, this clone is medium-sized. This chain connects TRBV6-1 to TRBJ2-2, with 12 bases lining up with TRBD2. CDR1 and CDR2 (germline): MNHNS, SASEGT. The CDR3 has 15 amino acids. After removal of 4 bases from V and 3 bases from J, the junction contained 0 bases not matched to a gene. The CDR3 here is CASSGLAGDTGELFF. CDR3 coding DNA: TGTGCCAGCAGTGGACTAGCGGGGGACACCGGGGAGCTGTTTTTT.

This clone appeared a few times. V and J are TRBV19 and TRBJ2-2, with D possibly matching TRBD2 (5 bases). This CDR3 is 13 amino acids long. Looked up from germline, CDR1 is LNHDA and CDR2 is SQIVND (reference sequence). Deletions cut 1 base from V and 8 bases from J, with 8 bases between. CDR3: CASSIVRAGELFF. The CDR3 DNA reads TGTGCCAGTAGTATAGTGAGGGCAGGGGAGCTGTTTTTT.

V gene TRBV7-2 combines with J gene TRBJ1-1; perhaps TRBD1 as D (6 bases). The CDR3 sequence is 12 residues long. Trimming removed 8 bases from V and 8 bases from J, with 15 bases in between. Germline V CDR1 and CDR2: SGHTA, FQGNSA. The CDR3 sequence: CASLGTDREAFF. DNA of the CDR3: TGTGCCAGCCTTGGTACCGACAGGGAAGCTTTCTTT. Combining the CDR3 with reference TRBV7-2 and TRBJ1-1 gives the whole variable domain GAGVSQSPSNKVTEKGKDVELRCDPISGHTALYWYRQSLGQGLEFLIYFQGNSAPDKSGLPSDRFSAERTGGSVSTLTIQRTQQEDSAVYLCASLGTDREAFFGQGTRLTVV.

This clone is medium-sized by share. The chain uses TRBV6-4 and TRBJ2-3; TRBD2 matches at 14 bases. The CDR3 contains 16 residues. J gave up 5 bases and V 0 bases, and 1 base lay outside the gene matches. In germline, CDR1 is MRHNA, CDR2 SNTAGT. CDR3 sequence: CASSDSGTSGGDTQYF. CDR3 sequence (DNA): TGTGCCAGCAGTGACTCAGGGACTAGCGGGGGAGATACGCAGTATTTT.

The gene calls are TRBV5-4 and TRBJ2-5, with a tentative D call TRBD2 (6 bases). Germline CDR1 reads SGHNT; CDR2 reads YYREEE (reference sequence). This CDR3 region has 13 residues. Trimming shortened V by 5 bases and J by 3 bases, and 11 bases separated the two germline ends. The CDR3 region is CASSLREEETQYF. The CDR3 nucleotides read TGTGCCAGCAGTTTGAGGGAGGAAGAGACCCAGTACTTC.

The gene calls are TRBV7-9 and TRBJ2-6; D is possibly TRBD2 (6 bases). Trimming pared 5 bases from V and 0 bases from J, leaving 11 bases between. CDR1 and CDR2 from the germline V gene are SEHNR and FQNEAQ (reference sequence). The CDR3 extends over 16 amino acids. The CDR3 spells CASSLPGLSGANVLTF. Written as DNA, the CDR3 is TGTGCCAGCAGCCTCCCGGGACTCTCTGGGGCCAACGTCCTGACTTTC.

The CDR3 nucleotides read TGCAGCGTTGAAGTCCGGCCCGGGACTAGCGGGGATTACAATGAGCAGTTCTTC. Amino acid sequence: CSVEVRPGTSGDYNEQFF. The J gene is TRBJ2-1, the V gene TRBV29-1; 13 bases match TRBD2. Per the germline V gene, CDR1 is SQVTM and CDR2 is ANQGSEA. Trimming took 1 base from V and 4 from J; bases not matched to a gene: 10. The CDR3 runs to 18 residues.

This sequence joins TRBV4-3 and TRBJ2-7; 10 bases are shared with TRBD1. This CDR3 has 17 amino acids. The germline V gene encodes CDR1 LGHNA and CDR2 YSLEER. V lost 0 bases to trimming and J lost 2 bases; unmatched junction nucleotides: 7. This CDR3 is CASSQDFGDRGAYEQYF. CDR3 nucleotides: TGCGCCAGCAGCCAAGATTTCGGGGACAGGGGTGCCTACGAGCAGTACTTC.

The rearrangement uses TRBV4-3 and TRBJ2-6; 11 bases agree with TRBD2. The ends lost 0 bases at V and 0 bases at J; junction bases unmatched: 1. The germline CDR1 and CDR2 sequences are LGHNA and YSLEER. The CDR3 is 18 amino acids. CDR3 nucleotide sequence: TGCGCCAGCAGCCAAGATGGACTAGCGGGCTCTGGGGCCAACGTCCTGACTTTC. Its translation is CASSQDGLAGSGANVLTF.

The V and J genes are TRBV27 and TRBJ1-4; a possible D gene is TRBD1 (5 bases). The CDR3 is made up of 12 amino acids. Looked up from germline, CDR1 is MNHEY and CDR2 is SMNVEV (reference sequence). V was cut by 2 bases and J by 7 bases, with 5 bases left in between. The CDR3 coding sequence is TGTGCCAGCAGTTTAAGGGGTGAAAAACTGTTTTTT. It yields the protein CASSLRGEKLFF.

The chain links TRBV4-2 to TRBJ1-5; D possibly corresponds to TRBD1 (6 bases). Germline lookup yields CDR1 LGHNA and CDR2 YNFKEQ. V was shortened by 0 bases and J by 0 bases, with 18 bases between the two germline ends. The CDR3 is made up of 19 amino acids. The CDR3 DNA reads TGTGCCAGCAGCCAAGATGTCACAGGGAGACGAGGTAGCAATCAGCCCCAGCATTTT. Protein sequence: CASSQDVTGRRGSNQPQHF.

The chain couples TRBV27 to TRBJ2-1; TRBD2 is a possible D gene (7 bases). This CDR3 has 14 amino acids. CDR1 and CDR2 (germline): MNHEY, SMNVEV (reference sequence). V was pared by 6 bases and J by 5 bases, with 14 bases between. As DNA, the CDR3 is TGTGCCAGCAGAATGGGGGGGGCCCACAATGAGCAGTTCTTC. This sequence encodes CASRMGGAHNEQFF.

The CDR3 DNA is TGTGCCAGCAGCTTGGAGAGCTCCTATAATTCACCCCTCCACTTT. Protein sequence: CASSLESSYNSPLHF. J is TRBJ1-6 and V is TRBV5-4; D is ambiguous. The germline V gene has CDR1 SGHNT and CDR2 YYREEE (reference sequence). Trimming removed 0 bases from V and 0 bases from J, with 4 bases in between. The CDR3 spans 15 residues.

V is TRBV5-6 and J is TRBJ2-7, with D uncertain. With 0 bases removed from V and 2 bases from J, the gap between germline ends came to 6 bases. Germline V gene data show CDR1 as SGHDT and CDR2 as YYEEEE. The length of the CDR3 is 13 residues. DNA of the CDR3: TGTGCCAGCAGCTTGGACCCTACCTACGAGCAGTACTTC. Translating it yields CASSLDPTYEQYF.

The V gene is TRBV21-1, the J gene TRBJ1-5; the D call in the table, TRBD1, was not verified against the DNA. TRBV21-1 is described as a pseudogene. The CDR3 sequence is 14 residues long. CDR3 loop: CASKAGCSNQPQHF. In DNA form, the CDR3 reads TGTGCCAGCAAGGCAGGGTGCAGCAATCAGCCCCAGCATTTT.

The V call is TRBV14, the J call TRBJ2-3; TRBD1 might be the D (5 bases). Looked up from germline, CDR1 is SGHDN and CDR2 is FVKESK. V gave up 4 bases and J gave up 13 bases, with 15 bases separating them. This CDR3 has 12 residues. The CDR3 loop reads CASSPGHMMEYF. As DNA, the CDR3 is TGTGCCAGCAGCCCTGGACACATGATGGAGTATTTT. Based on the CDR3 plus reference TRBV14 and TRBJ2-3, the full variable domain is EAGVTQFPSHSVIEKGQTVTLRCDPISGHDNLYWYRRVMGKEIKFLLHFVKESKQDESGMPNNRFLAERTGGTYSTLKVQPAELEDSGVYFCASSPGHMMEYFGPGTRLTVL.

Written as DNA, the CDR3 is TGTGCCAGCAGCCCATTTACCCGGGACACGGAATATGGCTACACCTTC. Its protein is CASSPFTRDTEYGYTF. The chain has TRBV27 and TRBJ1-2, with D possibly TRBD1 on 6 matching bases. The V end lost 6 bases, the J end lost 5 bases, and 22 bases lay between the germline ends. The CDR3 has 16 amino acids. The germline V gene encodes CDR1 MNHEY and CDR2 SMNVEV (reference sequence).

CDR3 DNA: TGTGCCAGCACGTCAGGGGATGCGAGCACCGGGGAGCTGTTTTTT. Encoded protein: CASTSGDASTGELFF. The chain recombines TRBV6-1 with TRBJ2-2; possibly TRBD1 for D (6 bases). The CDR3 has 15 amino acids. Germline-derived CDR1 and CDR2 are MNHNS and SASEGT. V lost 7 bases and J lost 4, with 16 bases in between.

The chain recombines TRBV5-4 with TRBJ2-1, with D tentatively TRBD2 (6 bases). The CDR3 consists of 17 residues. Trimming shortened V by 2 bases and J by 5 bases, and 20 bases separated the two germline ends. Looked up from germline, CDR1 is SGHNT and CDR2 is YYREEE (reference sequence). Here the CDR3 reads CASSLGAGGLSDNEQFF. CDR3 DNA: TGTGCCAGCAGCTTAGGGGCAGGAGGGTTAAGTGACAATGAGCAGTTCTTC.

The chain carries TRBV4-3 and TRBJ1-1; the D gene is possibly TRBD1 (6 bases). The CDR3 loop spans 13 amino acids. Trimming removed 5 bases at V and 4 bases at J, with 11 bases between. The germline V gene encodes CDR1 LGHNA and CDR2 YSLEER. The CDR3 sequence is CASSSQGGTEAFF. The CDR3 DNA sequence: TGCGCCAGCAGCTCTCAAGGGGGCACTGAAGCTTTCTTT.

This sequence joins TRBV5-1 and TRBJ2-5, with TRBD2 identical over 7 bases. The V segment lost 1 base and the J segment 2 bases; nucleotides outside the gene matches: 8. CDR1 and CDR2 (germline): SGHRS, YFSETQ. The CDR3 is made up of 16 amino acids. CDR3 nucleotides: TGCGCCAGCAGCTTGTGGGGCGGGGGTGGACAAGAGACCCAGTACTTC. Translating gives CASSLWGGGGQETQYF. Supplemented by reference TRBV5-1 and TRBJ2-5, the full variable domain reads KAGVTQTPRYLIKTRGQQVTLSCSPISGHRSVSWYQQTPGQGLQFLFEYFSETQRNKGNFPGRFSGRQFSNSRSEMNVSTLELGDSALYLCASSLWGGGGQETQYFGPGTRLLVL.

This chain links TRBV18 with TRBJ1-2; D possibly corresponds to TRBD1 (5 bases). The V and J ends lost 2 bases and 7 bases respectively, with 17 bases between them. The germline CDR1 and CDR2 sequences are KGHSH and LQKENI. The CDR3 has 15 residues. CDR3 sequence (DNA): TGTGCCAGCTCACCAGGGGCAGGGATGGAGTCTGGCTACACCTTC. Translated, it gives CASSPGAGMESGYTF.

The CDR3 loop is CASSQRAVSGGSTDTQYF. In nucleotides, the CDR3 is TGCGCCAGCAGCCAGAGAGCCGTGAGCGGGGGAAGCACAGATACGCAGTATTTT. This chain joins TRBV4-3 and TRBJ2-3; 8 nucleotides agree with TRBD2. The ends lost 3 bases at V and 0 bases at J; junction bases unmatched: 11. This CDR3 is built from 18 residues. The germline gives CDR1 LGHNA, CDR2 YSLEER.

The chain combines TRBV7-8 with TRBJ1-1, with D unclear. Germline values: CDR1 SGHVS, CDR2 FQNEAQ. Trimming stripped 1 base from V and 5 bases from J, with 17 bases between. The CDR3 runs to 16 residues. The CDR3 DNA follows: TGTGCCAGCAGCTTAGTTTTGAGAGAGCGAGGGACTGAAGCTTTCTTT. This codes for CASSLVLRERGTEAFF.

The chain is built from TRBV27 and TRBJ1-4, with D possibly being TRBD1 (6 bases). The CDR3 is made up of 19 amino acids. The germline V gene has CDR1 MNHEY and CDR2 SMNVEV (reference sequence). V was trimmed by 4 bases and J by 0 bases, leaving 21 bases between them. The CDR3 sequence: CASSSRVPGAGATNEKLFF. The CDR3, as DNA: TGTGCCAGCAGTTCCAGAGTTCCAGGGGCGGGCGCAACTAATGAAAAACTGTTTTTT.

This chain joins TRBV4-2 and TRBJ1-1; D is uncertain. Germline loops: CDR1 LGHNA, CDR2 YNFKEQ. V lost 1 base to trimming and J lost 5 bases, with 17 bases between them. This CDR3 contains 16 residues. This chain's CDR3 is CASSQVDSTDRTEAFF. The CDR3 DNA is TGTGCCAGCAGCCAAGTAGATAGCACCGACCGGACTGAAGCTTTCTTT.

The chain recombines TRBV6-1 with TRBJ2-2; a weak D match, TRBD1 (6 bases). Trimming shortened V by 4 bases and J by 2 bases, and 11 bases separated the two germline ends. This CDR3 has 15 amino acids. Germline V gene lookup returns CDR1 MNHNS and CDR2 SASEGT. This chain's CDR3 is CASSGQVENTGELFF. The CDR3 nucleotides are TGTGCCAGCAGTGGACAGGTCGAAAACACCGGGGAGCTGTTTTTT.

The gene calls are TRBV7-7 and TRBJ2-1, with 13 bases identical to TRBD2. CDR1 SSHAT and CDR2 FNYEAQ come from the germline V gene (reference sequence). The trim removed 5 bases at V and 4 bases at J, leaving 8 bases unmatched. The CDR3 is made up of 17 amino acids. CDR3 sequence reads: CASSQGGLAGIYNEQFF. As DNA, the CDR3 is TGTGCCAGCAGCCAAGGGGGACTAGCGGGGATTTACAATGAGCAGTTCTTC.

V gene TRBV7-6 combines with J gene TRBJ2-1; 7 nucleotides match TRBD2. The CDR3 is 14 amino acids. The J segment lost 9 bases and the V segment lost 0 bases, leaving 5 bases of the junction unmatched. The germline gives CDR1 SGHVS, CDR2 FNYEAQ. The chain's CDR3 is CASSLAGAGREQFF. Here the CDR3 DNA reads TGTGCCAGCAGCTTAGCAGGAGCGGGGCGTGAGCAGTTCTTC.

The chain has TRBV7-2 and TRBJ1-5, with 7 bases identical to TRBD1. The germline V gene has CDR1 SGHTA and CDR2 FQGNSA. The CDR3 runs 16 residues. The J segment lost 0 bases and the V segment lost 5 bases, leaving 7 bases of the junction unmatched. CDR3 sequence: CASSARGQYSNQPQHF. CDR3 DNA: TGTGCCAGCAGCGCAAGGGGACAGTATAGCAATCAGCCCCAGCATTTT.

V usage is TRBV7-8 and J usage is TRBJ2-7; D is unclear. From germline, CDR1 is SGHVS and CDR2 FQNEAQ. The CDR3 is 11 amino acids. Trimming shortened V by 2 bases and J by 5 bases, and 4 bases separated the two germline ends. The CDR3 DNA sequence: TGTGCCAGCAGCTTACTTGACGAGCAGTACTTC. This sequence encodes CASSLLDEQYF.

The CDR3 bases are TGCGCCAGCAGGGGTAGCGGGCAGCCTTACAATGAGCAGTTCTTC. It specifies CASRGSGQPYNEQFF. This chain connects TRBV5-1 to TRBJ2-1, with 7 bases aligning to TRBD2. The CDR3 sequence is 15 residues long. J was trimmed by 4 bases and V by 5 bases; bases with no gene match: 9. Germline CDR1 SGHRS, CDR2 YFSETQ.